This T cell receptor (beta chain) was identified in a study of OX40 agonist ivuxolimab in advanced cancers. The repertoire was sequenced with immunoSEQ multiplex PCR; TCRdb's copy has only in-frame clones and lacks some. The sample consists of roughly 100,000 clones, more than 85% of them appearing once. Trimming at V came to 5 bases and at J to 4 bases, leaving 7 bases not matched to a gene. The CDR3 covers 16 residues. Germline assignment: CDR1 LNHDA and CDR2 SQIVND (reference sequence). The source is an adult with an advanced solid tumor such as melanoma, head and neck, liver or kidney cancer. The source material was CD4+ or CD8+ T cells sorted from blood, sampled in a trial of the OX40 agonist ivuxolimab. V and J are TRBV19 and TRBJ2-1, with 11 bases lining up with TRBD2. CDR3 DNA: TGTGCCAGTAGTCGCCTAGCGGGAGGTCTATACAATGAGCAGTTCTTC. Protein: CASSRLAGGLYNEQFF.